The sample holds many counts of the clone carrying this T cell receptor beta chain. Its antigen is currently unknown. This record belongs to a study of human T cells and chemical hapten exposure. The overall study: A roughly 2 cm by roughly 2 cm inner upper arm patch received 2% DPC for sensitization. Diphenylcyclopropenone doses were given weekly to the scalps of patients across the roughly 24-week study. Minor pooled library volume differences mainly drove per-sample TCR yield variation. Findings and limits, study-wide: Versus controls, significantly more large CDR3 similarity clusters arose from expanded TCRs.

The trim removed 6 bases at V and 2 bases at J, leaving 9 bases unmatched. This CDR3 is 15 amino acids long. Germline loops: CDR1 MDHEN, CDR2 SYDVKM. Stated time point: patch test 3, about 24 weeks after DPC sensitization. The treatment here: therapeutic diphenylcyclopropenone sensitization with weekly scalp DPC. Total RNA came from unfractionated whole blood. TCRdb analysed the RACE reads with MiXCR anew, one entry per CDR3 protein. The sample includes fewer than 40,000 distinct CDR3 sequences, 12% of them seen just once. The clonotype originates from a middle-aged woman with alopecia areata. Some clones in this sample may be carry-over from other donors' samples. Source: whole blood, taken in connection with sensitization to the hapten diphenylcyclopropenone (DPC). The chain joins TRBV28 to TRBJ2-5; TRBD2 matches at 7 bases. The CDR3 nucleotides are TGTGCCAGCAGCACTGCGGGAGTGGGTCAAGAGACCCAGTACTTC. It is translated as CASSTAGVGQETQYF.